This T cell receptor (beta chain) emerged from a study of T cell responses to AZD1222 COVID-19 vaccine. Study-level results: Increased Spike-specific TCR breadth and depth were observed after two AZD1222 doses. Donors, mostly white British, included more females; clonal diversity was possibly underestimated. Among AZD1222 vaccinees, only 6 or 7 were seropositive at baseline.

CDR1 SEHNR and CDR2 FQNEAQ come from the germline V gene (reference sequence). V was pared by 0 bases and J by 5 bases, with 9 bases of the junction left unmatched. The CDR3 has 16 amino acids. With regard to this clone: Its antigen is still unknown.

Some clones are missing from TCRdb's copy, which holds only in-frame ones; the method was immunoSEQ multiplex PCR. The sample lists 120,000 to 150,000 clones, about 89% seen once, with 5.1% in the top ten. This receptor was taken from an adult in good health. The chain joins TRBV7-9 to TRBJ1-2; 7 bases map to TRBD1. The input for sequencing was peripheral blood, taken on day 0 of AZD1222 vaccination. The CDR3 loop reads CASSLASVGTEYGYTF. CDR3 in DNA: TGTGCCAGCAGCTTAGCTAGCGTTGGGACAGAGTATGGCTACACCTTC.